The source of this T cell receptor (beta chain) is a study of regulatory T cells in long-lasting Graves disease. HTBI primers from iRepertoire and Arm-PCR of CDR3 regions yielded the TCR beta libraries. From the multiplex PCR reads, TCRdb called clonotypes with MiXCR, one entry per CDR3 protein. The data hold hundreds of thousands of distinct CDR3 sequences, with 22% observed a single time. Unmatched junction bases numbered 5, after V lost 6 bases and J lost 7 bases. Germline V gives CDR1 DFQATT, CDR2 SNEGSKA (reference sequence). The CDR3 length is 13 residues. Time point specified: persistent/refractory GD, antithyroid drugs over 5 years with positive TRAb. There was RNA extracted from PBMCs, and the TCR library was made from it. Tubes containing EDTA received 8.5 to 9 milliliters of drawn peripheral blood.

This chain uses TRBV20-1 with TRBJ1-5; TRBD1 aligns across 11 bases. The TCR comes from a female donor with Graves disease. Sample: peripheral blood mononuclear cells (PBMCs), taken when the disease was refractory, from a patient treated with antithyroid drugs. The CDR3 nucleotides are TGCAGTGCCACCCGGGACAGGGGGCAGCCCCAGCATTTT. Protein: CSATRDRGQPQHF.